The 12 T cell receptor beta chains in this list originate from one sample, sequenced in a study of T-cell reconstitution after alpha-beta-depleted transplantation in children. Unique molecular identifiers were incorporated into the prepared TCRbeta library. TCRdb re-called the PCR reads with MiXCR, one entry per CDR3 protein. The data show about 640,000 distinct CDR3 sequences, 13% seen once. The source material was PBMCs, mostly from graft donor cells, sampled 360 days after TCRalphabeta/CD19-depleted stem cell transplant. The receptors originated from a male patient under 18 who had a stem cell transplant for acute myeloid leukemia, so the T cells may come from the graft donor.

A few counts support this clonotype. This rearrangement joins TRBV4-3 to TRBJ2-7, with D hard to call. V shed 3 bases and J shed 4 bases, with 10 bases lying between them. The germline V gene encodes CDR1 LGHNA and CDR2 YSLEER. The CDR3 length is 13 residues. CDR3 nucleotides: TGCGCCAGCAGCCAGCGAACTGGTTACGAGCAGTACTTC. Its translation: CASSQRTGYEQYF.

This clonotype came up a few times. This sequence joins TRBV9 and TRBJ2-2, with D perhaps matching TRBD1 or TRBD2 (6 bases each). The CDR3 totals 15 residues. V was shortened by 2 bases and J by 8 bases, with 16 bases between the two germline ends. Looked up from germline, CDR1 is SGDLS and CDR2 is YYNGEE. CDR3: CASSVGGYREGELFF. In DNA, the CDR3 is TGTGCCAGCAGCGTGGGGGGCTACCGGGAGGGGGAGCTGTTTTTT. The entire variable domain, with the rest obtained from reference TRBV9 and TRBJ2-2, is as follows: DSGVTQTPKHLITATGQRVTLRCSPRSGDLSVYWYQQSLDQGLQFLIQYYNGEERAKGNILERFSAQQFPDLHSELNLSSLELGDSALYFCASSVGGYREGELFFGEGSRLTVL.

This clonotype was detected many times. The rearrangement uses TRBV9 and TRBJ2-2, with TRBD2 as a possible D gene (6 bases). This CDR3 is 17 amino acids long. The ends were cut back, 4 bases at V and 2 bases at J, with 18 bases in the middle. CDR1 is SGDLS and CDR2 is YYNGEE in the germline V gene. CDR3 residues: CASSPSPGSHNTGELFF. CDR3 coding DNA: TGTGCCAGCAGCCCTAGCCCCGGGAGTCACAACACCGGGGAGCTGTTTTTT.

This clonotype was detected many times. The V call is TRBV20-1, the J call TRBJ2-3, with TRBD2 as a possible D gene (5 bases). Germline loops: CDR1 DFQATT, CDR2 SNEGSKA (reference sequence). This CDR3 is 14 amino acids long. Trimming cost V 0 bases and J 6 bases, with 13 bases left between them. CDR3: CSARDGEPGDTQYF. As DNA, the CDR3 is TGCAGTGCTAGAGATGGGGAGCCGGGGGATACGCAGTATTTT.

The chain carries TRBV7-2 and TRBJ2-7; D uncertain. CDR1 SGHTA and CDR2 FQGNSA come from the germline V gene. This CDR3 spans 14 amino acids. Trimming took off 0 bases at V and 3 bases at J, with 9 bases between the two ends. The CDR3 reads CASSLAGMVYEQYF. CDR3 bases: TGTGCCAGCAGCTTAGCAGGGATGGTCTACGAGCAGTACTTC.

This clonotype has only a few counts. The V call is TRBV28, the J call TRBJ2-1, with 8 positions matching TRBD2. Germline loops: CDR1 MDHEN, CDR2 SYDVKM. The CDR3 covers 14 residues. J was trimmed by 11 bases and V by 3 bases; bases with no gene match: 9. The CDR3 DNA reads as TGTGCCAGCAGTTTGCCGGGAGTAGCGGGGAAGCAGTTCTTC. It is translated as CASSLPGVAGKQFF.

This clonotype was counted a few times. This rearrangement joins TRBV7-9 to TRBJ2-1, with 8 positions matching TRBD2. Looked up from germline, CDR1 is SEHNR and CDR2 is FQNEAQ (reference sequence). The CDR3 extends over 15 amino acids. V trimming: 4 bases; J trimming: 5 bases; junction bases outside the gene matches: 7. CDR3 nucleotide sequence: TGTGCCAGCAGCTCGGCTAGCGGGCCTAACAATGAGCAGTTCTTC. Translated: CASSSASGPNNEQFF. Based on the CDR3 plus reference TRBV7-9 and TRBJ2-1, the full variable domain is DTGVSQNPRHKITKRGQNVTFRCDPISEHNRLYWYRQTLGQGPEFLTYFQNEAQLEKSRLLSDRFSAERPKGSFSTLEIQRTEQGDSAMYLCASSSASGPNNEQFFGPGTRLTVL.

This clonotype was recorded many times. The chain couples TRBV5-1 to TRBJ2-1, with D possibly being TRBD1 (5 bases). CDR1 and CDR2 (germline): SGHRS, YFSETQ. Trimming shortened V by 0 bases and J by 8 bases, and 15 bases separated the two germline ends. The CDR3 sequence is 15 residues long. The CDR3 nucleotides are TGCGCCAGCAGCTTGGCCAGTGTAGGGGTGCATGAGCAGTTCTTC. The encoded protein is CASSLASVGVHEQFF.

This clonotype showed up just a few times. The CDR3 protein is CASSQVKVAGYYEQYF. In DNA, the CDR3 is TGTGCCAGCAGCCAAGTGAAGGTAGCGGGTTACTACGAGCAGTACTTC. The rearrangement joins TRBV14 to TRBJ2-7, with TRBD2 identical over 7 bases. Trimming at V came to 1 base and at J to 3 bases, leaving 9 bases not matched to a gene. This CDR3 region has 16 residues. Germline loops: CDR1 SGHDN, CDR2 FVKESK.

This clonotype was seen repeatedly, ten times or more. V is TRBV7-3 and J is TRBJ2-3; 10 positions agree with TRBD1. CDR1 SGHTA and CDR2 FQGTGA come from the germline V gene. J gave up 3 bases and V 2 bases, and 2 bases lay outside the gene matches. The CDR3 is made up of 15 amino acids. DNA for the CDR3: TGTGCCAGCAGCTTACAGGGACAGGGGACAGATACGCAGTATTTT. This gives the protein CASSLQGQGTDTQYF. Complete variable domain (other parts from reference TRBV7-3 and TRBJ2-3): GAGVSQTPSNKVTEKGKYVELRCDPISGHTALYWYRQSLGQGPEFLIYFQGTGAADDSGLPNDRFFAVRPEGSVSTLKIQRTERGDSAVYLCASSLQGQGTDTQYFGPGTRLTVL.

This chain links TRBV27 with TRBJ2-6, with TRBD1 matching over 7 bases. The CDR3 consists of 16 residues. The germline gives CDR1 MNHEY, CDR2 SMNVEV (reference sequence). Trimming cost V 5 bases and J 3 bases; bases outside gene matches: 7. The CDR3 spells CASSRYRGNGANVLTF. The CDR3 DNA sequence: TGTGCCAGCAGTCGATACAGGGGAAATGGGGCCAACGTCCTGACTTTC.

The chain recombines TRBV6-1 with TRBJ2-2; D perhaps matches TRBD1 (5 bases). The CDR3 is 13 amino acids. Germline V lookup: CDR1 MNHNS, CDR2 SASEGT. With 7 bases removed from V and 5 bases from J, the gap between germline ends came to 11 bases. The CDR3 nucleotides read TGTGCCAGCACCCAGACAGTTACCGGGGAGCTGTTTTTT. It codes for CASTQTVTGELFF.